This T cell receptor beta chain was documented in a study of CD8+ T cells in alopecia areata. Study details: Severity of treated patients was scored by affected scalp percentage. Whole-study findings and limits: Sequences from scalp samples also cover resident alphabeta T cells of normal skin.

The sample's treatment: oral pan-JAK inhibitor, 5-10 mg twice daily. The CDR3 loop spans 15 amino acids. With 1 base removed from V and 0 bases from J, the gap between germline ends came to 9 bases. Germline V gene data show CDR1 as SGHDT and CDR2 as YYEEEE. Extracted RNA was reverse transcribed, and the resulting cDNA served as sequencing template. Assay: immunoSEQ multiplex PCR; the TCRdb copy retains only in-frame clones and omits some. This table has some 200,000 clones, 50% to 60% appearing once. As regards this clone: Its antigen is still unknown.

This specimen was CD4+ T cells sorted from blood, taken at week 4, from a patient treated with tofacitinib. This chain joins TRBV5-6 and TRBJ2-3; unclear D gene. The origin of this receptor is a human donor with alopecia areata. In DNA form, the CDR3 reads TGTGCCAGCAGCTTGCGGGTTGGGAGCACAGATACGCAGTATTTT. It is translated as CASSLRVGSTDTQYF.